This TCR beta chain was profiled in a study of blood T cell repertoires in COVID-19. On the study more broadly: Material from acute and convalescent COVID-19 was sourced from the United States, Italy and Spain.

Original handling: Amplification from reference gene primers served as the basis for estimated nucleated cell counts. Using immunoSEQ multiplex PCR, the repertoire was profiled, and TCRdb retains in-frame clones only, with some absent. V and J calls and clone size are as listed in that table; D and trimming were resolved from the DNA. The sample has roughly 250,000 clones, roughly nine tenths seen once; the top ten hold around 6.9%. Per the germline V gene, CDR1 is DFQATT and CDR2 is SNEGSKA (reference sequence). V was clipped by 3 bases and J by 4 bases, with 15 bases between them. The CDR3 is made up of 14 amino acids. This clone was counted once.

This TCR came from a man aged 55-75 years who had recovered from COVID-19. The chain uses TRBV20-1 and TRBJ1-1; tentatively, D is TRBD1 (5 bases). Sample: peripheral blood. CDR3 region: CSASFQGSSTEAFF. CDR3 bases: TGCAGTGCTAGTTTTCAGGGATCGAGCACTGAAGCTTTCTTT.